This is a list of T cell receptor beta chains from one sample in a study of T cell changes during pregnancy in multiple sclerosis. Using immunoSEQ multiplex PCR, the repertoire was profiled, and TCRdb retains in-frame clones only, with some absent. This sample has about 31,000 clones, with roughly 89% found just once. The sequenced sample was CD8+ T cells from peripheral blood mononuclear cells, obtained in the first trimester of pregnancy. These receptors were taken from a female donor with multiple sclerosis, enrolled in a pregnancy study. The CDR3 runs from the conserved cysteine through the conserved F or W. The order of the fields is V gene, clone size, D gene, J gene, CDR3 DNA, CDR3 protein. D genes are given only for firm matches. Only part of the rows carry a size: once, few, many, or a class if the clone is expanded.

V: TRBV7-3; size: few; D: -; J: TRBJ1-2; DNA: TGTGCCAGCAGGGCTGCAGGAGAGGGACTAAGTGGCTACACCTTC; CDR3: CASRAAGEGLSGYTF
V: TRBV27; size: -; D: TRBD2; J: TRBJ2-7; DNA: TGTGCCAGCAGCTCGACCTCGGGACTAGCTTACGAGCAGTACTTC; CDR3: CASSSTSGLAYEQYF
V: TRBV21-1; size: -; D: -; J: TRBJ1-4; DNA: TGTGCCAGCAGCAAAGAATGGCCCTTCGCAACTAATGAAAAACTGTTTTTT; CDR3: CASSKEWPFATNEKLFF
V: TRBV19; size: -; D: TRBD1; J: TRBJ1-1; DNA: TGTGCCAGTAGTTACTCAGGGGGCGCGGATGAAGCTTTCTTT; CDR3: CASSYSGGADEAFF
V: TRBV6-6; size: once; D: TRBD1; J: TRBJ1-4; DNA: TGTGCCAGCAGTCCATCCCCCGGGACAGGGGACGAAAAACTGTTTTTT; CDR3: CASSPSPGTGDEKLFF
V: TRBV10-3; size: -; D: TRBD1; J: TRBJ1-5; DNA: TGTGCCATCAGTGAGACAGGGGCTGACCAGCCCCAGCATTTT; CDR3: CAISETGADQPQHF
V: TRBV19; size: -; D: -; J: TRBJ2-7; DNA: TGTGCCAGTAGTACGACAGGTGGGCCGTACGAGCAGTACTTC; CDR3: CASSTTGGPYEQYF
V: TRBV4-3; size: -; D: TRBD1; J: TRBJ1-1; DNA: TGCGCCAGCAGCCAAGATCTGGACAGGGGTCAGGAAGCTTTCTTT; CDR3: CASSQDLDRGQEAFF
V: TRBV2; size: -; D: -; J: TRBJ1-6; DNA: TGTGCCAGCAGTGCGGGGGGGTGGGGGTCACCCCTCCACTTT; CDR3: CASSAGGWGSPLHF
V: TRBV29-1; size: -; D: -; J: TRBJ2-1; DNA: TGCAGCGTCGAAAGGGTTCCAGTTCAGGGGATGGCGGGAGTGGAGTTCTTC; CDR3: CSVERVPVQGMAGVEFF
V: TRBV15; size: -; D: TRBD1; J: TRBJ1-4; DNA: TGTGCCACCAGCAGTCAGGGGGCTAATGAAAAACTGTTTTTT; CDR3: CATSSQGANEKLFF
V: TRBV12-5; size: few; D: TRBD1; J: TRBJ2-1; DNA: TGTGCTAGTGGTTTGACTGGGACAGAGTCTCAGTTCTTC; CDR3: CASGLTGTESQFF
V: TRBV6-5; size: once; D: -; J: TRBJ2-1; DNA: TGTGCCAGCAGTTCGGTCGACAATGAGCAGTTCTTC; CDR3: CASSSVDNEQFF
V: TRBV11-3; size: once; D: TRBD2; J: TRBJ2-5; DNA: TGTGCCAGCAGCTTAGGGGGACTAGCGGGGAAGGAGACCCAGTACTTC; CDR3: CASSLGGLAGKETQYF
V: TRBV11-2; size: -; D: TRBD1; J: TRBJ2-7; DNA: TGTGCCAGCAGCTTCGGACAGGCAAATTACGAGCAGTACTTC; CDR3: CASSFGQANYEQYF
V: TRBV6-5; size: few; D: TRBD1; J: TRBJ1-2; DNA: TGTGCCAGCAGTTTTGAAGGGGGCGGGTATGGCTACACCTTC; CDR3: CASSFEGGGYGYTF
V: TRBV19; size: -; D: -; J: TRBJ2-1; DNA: TGTGCCAGTAGCAACTACGACAATGAGCAGTTCTTC; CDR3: CASSNYDNEQFF
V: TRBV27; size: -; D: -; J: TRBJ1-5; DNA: TGTGCCAGCAGTCTAAGAGGATCCGTTCAGCCCCAGCATTTT; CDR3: CASSLRGSVQPQHF
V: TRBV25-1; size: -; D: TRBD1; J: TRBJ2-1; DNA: TGTGCCAGCACTGGGGGACAGGGGGATGTCAATGAGCAGTTCTTC; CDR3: CASTGGQGDVNEQFF
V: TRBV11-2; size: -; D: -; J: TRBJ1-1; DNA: TGTGCCAGCAGCTCGCCACAGGGTAGGGCTGAAGCTTTCTTT; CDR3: CASSSPQGRAEAFF
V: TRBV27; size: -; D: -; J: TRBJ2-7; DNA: TGTGCCAGCAGGGGAGTAGCGACCTACGAGCAGTACTTC; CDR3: CASRGVATYEQYF
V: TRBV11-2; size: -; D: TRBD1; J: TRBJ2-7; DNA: TGTGCCAGCAGCTTAGAGGGGACAGGGTACAACGAGCAGTACTTC; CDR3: CASSLEGTGYNEQYF
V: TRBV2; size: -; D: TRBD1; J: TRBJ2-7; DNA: TGTGCCAGCAGTGAAACGTACAGGGGTGGAGAGCAGTACTTC; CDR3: CASSETYRGGEQYF
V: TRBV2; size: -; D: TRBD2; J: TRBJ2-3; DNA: TGTGCCAGCAGTGAGGGGCTCACTAGCGGATTCGAGACAGATACGCAGTATTTT; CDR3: CASSEGLTSGFETDTQYF
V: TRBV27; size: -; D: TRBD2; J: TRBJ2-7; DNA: TGTGCCAGCAGTTTCTCGGCGGGGGGGTCCTCCTACGAGCAGTACTTC; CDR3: CASSFSAGGSSYEQYF
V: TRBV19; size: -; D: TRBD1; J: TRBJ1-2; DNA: TGTGCCAGTAGTCTCGCAGGGACAGCGTTCCTCTATGGCTACACCTTC; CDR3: CASSLAGTAFLYGYTF
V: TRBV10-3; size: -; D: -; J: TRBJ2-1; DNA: TGTGCCATCAGTGAGTCGATCGGCGGAGACAATGAGCAGTTCTTC; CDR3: CAISESIGGDNEQFF
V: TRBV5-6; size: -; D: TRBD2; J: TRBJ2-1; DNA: TGTGCCAGCAGATCCGGGGGGATGGCCCACAATGAGCAGTTCTTC; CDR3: CASRSGGMAHNEQFF
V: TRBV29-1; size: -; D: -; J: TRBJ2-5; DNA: TGCAGCGTTGTTTCTTCGGTGAGGGCTTTGGAGACCCAGTACTTC; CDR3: CSVVSSVRALETQYF
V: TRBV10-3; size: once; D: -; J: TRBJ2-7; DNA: TGTGCCATCAGTGAGTCTGGTAGTTACGAGCAGTACTTC; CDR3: CAISESGSYEQYF
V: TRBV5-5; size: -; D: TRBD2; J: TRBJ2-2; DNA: TGTGCCAGCAGCTTGGTTCCGGGCGGGAGCAGGACCGGGGAGCTGTTTTTT; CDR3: CASSLVPGGSRTGELFF
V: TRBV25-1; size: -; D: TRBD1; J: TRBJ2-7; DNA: TGTGCCAGCAGTGAATGGGACAGGGGGCTTTACTCCTACGAGCAGTACTTC; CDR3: CASSEWDRGLYSYEQYF
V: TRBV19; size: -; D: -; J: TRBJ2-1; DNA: TGTGCCAGTAGTATCTGGGGACTCTCGGGGGAAAATGAGCAGTTCTTC; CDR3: CASSIWGLSGENEQFF
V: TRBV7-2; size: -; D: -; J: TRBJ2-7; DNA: TGTGCCAGCAGCTTAGCGGGGCCGTCCTACGAGCAGTACTTC; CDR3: CASSLAGPSYEQYF
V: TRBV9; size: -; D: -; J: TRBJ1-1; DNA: TGTGCCAGCAGCGAAGACAGCCTGAACACTGAAGCTTTCTTT; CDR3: CASSEDSLNTEAFF
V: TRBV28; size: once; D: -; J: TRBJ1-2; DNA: TGTGCCAGCAGCGTCGGACAGACTAACTATGGCTACACCTTC; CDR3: CASSVGQTNYGYTF
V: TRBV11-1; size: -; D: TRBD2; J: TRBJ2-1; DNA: TGTGCCAGCAACCCTCTAGCGGATGCCTACAATGAGCAGTTCTTC; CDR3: CASNPLADAYNEQFF
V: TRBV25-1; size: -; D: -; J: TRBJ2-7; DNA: TGTGCCAGCAGTGAAGTCGGCGAGCAGTACTTC; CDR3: CASSEVGEQYF
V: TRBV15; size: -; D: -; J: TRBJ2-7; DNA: TGTGCCACCAGCAGCGGACAGAGTGAATACTACGAGCAGTACTTC; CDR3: CATSSGQSEYYEQYF
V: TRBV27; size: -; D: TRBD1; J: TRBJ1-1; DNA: TGTGCCAGCAGTCCAAGGACAGGGCTGAACACTGAAGCTTTCTTT; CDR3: CASSPRTGLNTEAFF
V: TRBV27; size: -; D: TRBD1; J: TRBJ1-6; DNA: TGTGCCAGCAGTCCCGACAGGGAGGCTTCACCCCTCCACTTT; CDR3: CASSPDREASPLHF
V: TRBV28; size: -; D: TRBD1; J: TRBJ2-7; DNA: TGTGCCAGCAGTTTATCAGGGGGCGAGTACGAGCAGTACTTC; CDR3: CASSLSGGEYEQYF
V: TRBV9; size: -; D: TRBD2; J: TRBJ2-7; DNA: TGTGCCAGCAGCGTGGCGGGAGGGGATTCCTACGAGCAGTACTTC; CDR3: CASSVAGGDSYEQYF
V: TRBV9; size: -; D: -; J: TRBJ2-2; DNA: TGTGCCAGCAGCGAGCGGGTGGGCCCCACCGGGGAGCTGTTTTTT; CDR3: CASSERVGPTGELFF
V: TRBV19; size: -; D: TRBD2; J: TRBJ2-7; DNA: TGTGCCAGTGCATCGGGGAGGGGTTTGTTCGAGCAGTACTTC; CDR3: CASASGRGLFEQYF
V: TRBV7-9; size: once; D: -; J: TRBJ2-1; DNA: TGTGCCAGCAGCTTAGCCCTACGGGACATTACGAACAATGAGCAGTTCTTC; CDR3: CASSLALRDITNNEQFF
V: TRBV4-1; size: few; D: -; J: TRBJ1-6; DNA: TGCGCCAGCAGCCTTCTTAATGGGGAGCATTCACCCCTCCACTTT; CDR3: CASSLLNGEHSPLHF
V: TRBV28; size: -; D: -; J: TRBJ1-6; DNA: TGTGCCAGCAGTTTCCCTGGCTCGGGGTCACCCCTCCACTTT; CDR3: CASSFPGSGSPLHF
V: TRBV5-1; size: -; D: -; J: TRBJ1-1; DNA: TGCGCCAGCAGCCTCCCGGGCGAGGGTCGGTACACTGAAGCTTTCTTT; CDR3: CASSLPGEGRYTEAFF
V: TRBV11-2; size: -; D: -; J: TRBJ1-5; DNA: TGTGCCAGCAGCTTAGTTCCTGATCAGCCCCAGCATTTT; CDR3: CASSLVPDQPQHF
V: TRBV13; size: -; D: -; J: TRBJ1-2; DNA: TGTGCCAGCAGCTCAGAGGAACGGGGCTATGGCTACACCTTC; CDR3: CASSSEERGYGYTF
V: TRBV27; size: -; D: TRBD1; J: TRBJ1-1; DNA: TGTGCCAGCACCCCCTCGATGGGACAGGGGGCCGACACTGAAGCTTTCTTT; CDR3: CASTPSMGQGADTEAFF
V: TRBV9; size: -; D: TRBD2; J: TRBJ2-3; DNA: TGTGCCAGCAGCGTAGATAGGGGGGGGACTAGCGCCACAGATACGCAGTATTTT; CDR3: CASSVDRGGTSATDTQYF
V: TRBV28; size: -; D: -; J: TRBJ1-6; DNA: TGTGCCAGCAGCTTGAATTCACCCCTCCACTTT; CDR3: CASSLNSPLHF
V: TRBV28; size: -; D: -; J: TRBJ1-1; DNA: TGTGCCAGCAGTTTATCTATTTCGAGGGTTGAAGCTTTCTTT; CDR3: CASSLSISRVEAFF